This T cell receptor (beta chain) was profiled in a study of blood T cell repertoires in COVID-19. Turning to the study itself: Donors in the United States, Italy and Spain gave samples during acute or convalescent COVID-19. PBMCs, B-cell-depleted T cells, or T cells provided the cDNA or gDNA that made up the material.

Clones were read by immunoSEQ multiplex PCR, and TCRdb kept only the in-frame ones, dropping some. The sample records a few hundred thousand clones, approximately 82% being singletons. V shed 4 bases and J shed 0 bases, with 10 bases lying between them. This CDR3 comprises 13 residues. Germline assignment: CDR1 GTSNPN and CDR2 SVGIG (reference sequence). The sequenced material came from peripheral blood. The chain is built from TRBV30 and TRBJ2-7; D perhaps matches TRBD1 (5 bases). The TCR originated in a woman between 40 and 55 years old who had recovered from COVID-19. The DNA of the CDR3 is TGTGCCTGGACCCCAGGGATCTCCTACGAGCAGTACTTC. It specifies CAWTPGISYEQYF.